Reported below is one T cell receptor beta chain. CDR3 size: 12 residues. The germline gives CDR1 MGHDK, CDR2 SYGVNS. Deletions cut 11 bases from V and 4 bases from J, with 14 bases between. The sample originates from a study of blood T cell repertoires in COVID-19. Background on the study: From the United States, Italy and Spain came samples of acute and convalescent COVID-19.

Method: immunoSEQ multiplex PCR; TCRdb's copy keeps in-frame clones and lacks some. The sample lists 250,000 to 300,000 clones, 90% occurring once. Source material: peripheral blood. This receptor was taken from a woman aged 60-75 years with COVID-19, enrolled during active disease. The chain uses TRBV25-1 and TRBJ1-2; D gene ambiguous. CDR3 sequence: CASAGSSYGYTF. CDR3 bases: TGTGCCTCGGCGGGGAGTAGCTATGGCTACACCTTC.